Given below is one TCR beta chain in context. CDR3 size: 11 residues. From germline, CDR1 is SEHNR and CDR2 FQNEAQ (reference sequence). V gave up 7 bases and J gave up 11 bases, with 14 bases separating them. Naive CD8 cells lacked CD45RO, underwent positive selection for CCR7 and left out terminally differentiated effector memory CD45RA+ cells. This sample stems from a study of shared clonotypes between healthy human individuals. Sequencing used immunoSEQ multiplex PCR; TCRdb keeps in-frame clones, though not all of them. The table records some 2 million clones, roughly 94% of them present only once.

The chain combines TRBV7-9 with TRBJ1-1; D is unclear. The sample taken for sequencing was naive CD8+ T cells sorted from blood. The TCR originated in a man aged 18 to 30 in good health. The CDR3 here is CASILSGEAFF. As DNA, the CDR3 is TGTGCCAGCATCCTCAGCGGAGAGGCTTTCTTT. Supplemented by reference TRBV7-9 and TRBJ1-1, the full variable domain reads DTGVSQNPRHKITKRGQNVTFRCDPISEHNRLYWYRQTLGQGPEFLTYFQNEAQLEKSRLLSDRFSAERPKGSFSTLEIQRTEQGDSAMYLCASILSGEAFFGQGTRLTVV.